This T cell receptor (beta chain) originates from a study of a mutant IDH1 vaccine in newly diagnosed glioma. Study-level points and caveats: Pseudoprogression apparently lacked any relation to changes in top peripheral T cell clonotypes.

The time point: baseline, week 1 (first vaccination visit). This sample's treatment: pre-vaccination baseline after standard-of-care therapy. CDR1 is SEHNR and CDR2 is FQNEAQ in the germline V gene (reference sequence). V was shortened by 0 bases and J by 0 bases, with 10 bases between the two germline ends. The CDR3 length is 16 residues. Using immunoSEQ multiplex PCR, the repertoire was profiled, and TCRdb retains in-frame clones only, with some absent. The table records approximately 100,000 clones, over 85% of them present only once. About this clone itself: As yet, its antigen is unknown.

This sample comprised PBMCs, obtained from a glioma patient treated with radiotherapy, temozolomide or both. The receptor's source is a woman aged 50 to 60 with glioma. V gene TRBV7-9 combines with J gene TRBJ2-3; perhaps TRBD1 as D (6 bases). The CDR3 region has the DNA TGTGCCAGCAGCTTAGCTCGGACAGTGAGCACAGATACGCAGTATTTT. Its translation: CASSLARTVSTDTQYF.